This record concerns one T cell receptor beta chain sequence. What it binds is not known. The data were taken from a study of siplizumab effects on memory and regulatory T cells. This table comes from immunoSEQ multiplex PCR, and its TCRdb copy is limited to in-frame clones, with some not included. The sample holds more than 45,000 clones, about 97% seen once. Germline CDR1 and CDR2: SNHLY and FYNNEI. This CDR3 contains 14 residues. J was trimmed by 1 base and V by 11 bases; bases with no gene match: 7. Notes on the study in general: Siplizumab brought about a significant reduction in alloreactive sequences traceable to unstimulated CD4+ memory cells.

The origin of this receptor is a human donor in good health. Sequencing was performed on naive CD4+ T cells sorted from blood. This chain uses TRBV2 with TRBJ2-1; 8 nucleotides line up with TRBD2. CDR3 residues: CASTSGRSYNEQFF. CDR3 in DNA: TGTGCCTCTACAAGCGGGAGATCCTACAATGAGCAGTTCTTC.